Listed here are 10 T cell receptor beta chains from one sample, sequenced in a study of shared clonotypes between healthy human individuals. The table came from immunoSEQ multiplex PCR; TCRdb's copy has only in-frame clones and leaves some out. The data contain 980,000 or so clones, 76% of them singletons. Sequenced: memory CD4+ T cells sorted from blood. Noted subset: CD45RA-negative fraction. These receptors were taken from a man between 18 and 35 years old in good health.

In this sample, this clone turned up many times. The chain couples TRBV27 to TRBJ2-5; tentatively, D is TRBD1 (5 bases). V lost 5 bases and J 4 bases, leaving 17 bases between the germline ends. CDR1 and CDR2 from the germline V gene are MNHEY and SMNVEV (reference sequence). The CDR3 spans 15 residues. The CDR3 DNA follows: TGTGCCAGCAGTCCCAGGGCCCTGCGCATAGAGACCCAGTACTTC. It yields the protein CASSPRALRIETQYF.

About this clone: A read error likely explains this, since a far larger clone differs by one base. Other DNA sequences of this sample code for an identical CDR3. The chain uses TRBV4-3 and TRBJ2-6; a weak D match, TRBD1 (6 bases). Germline CDR1 reads LGHNA; CDR2 reads YSLEER. This CDR3 region has 17 residues. CDR3 protein: CASSQDGDNSGANVLTF. The CDR3 coding sequence is TGCGCCAGCAGCCAAGATGGGGACAACTCTGGGGCTAACGTCCTGACTTTC.

This chain joins TRBV10-3 and TRBJ2-3; D assignment may be TRBD1 or TRBD2 (5 bases each). Germline V gives CDR1 ENHRY, CDR2 SYGVKD. The CDR3 length is 15 residues. V lost 1 base to trimming and J lost 0 bases, with 8 bases between them. CDR3 amino acids: CAISEYRTSTDTQYF. The CDR3 DNA follows: TGTGCCATCAGTGAGTACAGGACTAGCACAGATACGCAGTATTTT.

The chain is built from TRBV27 and TRBJ1-6; D possibly corresponds to TRBD1 (5 bases). This CDR3 has 14 residues. With 3 bases removed from V and 10 bases from J, the gap between germline ends came to 13 bases. The germline V gene has CDR1 MNHEY and CDR2 SMNVEV (reference sequence). CDR3 protein: CASSFSDSRSPLHF. CDR3 sequence (DNA): TGTGCCAGCAGTTTCTCCGACAGTCGGTCACCCCTCCACTTT.

V usage is TRBV18 and J usage is TRBJ2-7; D may be TRBD1 (6 bases). V was shortened by 0 bases and J by 7 bases, with 10 bases between the two germline ends. Germline CDR1 KGHSH, CDR2 LQKENI. The CDR3 has 13 residues. CDR3 DNA sequence: TGTGCCAGCTCACCACCATCAGGGGTAGAGCAGTACTTC. It is translated as CASSPPSGVEQYF.

This clone was observed once. The chain links TRBV18 to TRBJ2-3; 10 positions agree with TRBD2. J gave up 2 bases and V 4 bases, and 12 bases lay outside the gene matches. The CDR3 extends over 18 amino acids. Per the germline V gene, CDR1 is KGHSH and CDR2 is LQKENI. CDR3 coding DNA: TGTGCCAGCTCACGAACTGTTCTAGCGGGGGAAGCCACAGATACGCAGTATTTT. It specifies CASSRTVLAGEATDTQYF.

The chain has TRBV5-1 and TRBJ2-7; 7 bases align to TRBD1. The junction had 5 bases not matched to a gene; V was cut back by 1 base and J by 1 base. There are 15 residues in the CDR3. In germline, CDR1 is SGHRS, CDR2 YFSETQ. For the CDR3, the DNA is TGCGCCAGCAGCTTGAGGGGACAGCCATCCTACGAGCAGTACTTC. Its translation is CASSLRGQPSYEQYF. The full variable domain, completed using reference TRBV5-1 and TRBJ2-7, is KAGVTQTPRYLIKTRGQQVTLSCSPISGHRSVSWYQQTPGQGLQFLFEYFSETQRNKGNFPGRFSGRQFSNSRSEMNVSTLELGDSALYLCASSLRGQPSYEQYFGPGTRLTVT.

This chain uses TRBV6-5 with TRBJ1-5; possible D gene TRBD1, 6 bases. Trimming shortened V by 6 bases and J by 6 bases, and 12 bases separated the two germline ends. The CDR3 spans 13 residues. Germline assignment: CDR1 MNHEY and CDR2 SVGAGI. The CDR3 DNA reads as TGTGCCAGCAGCTTGGGGGGCAGTCAGCCCCAGCATTTT. It codes for CASSLGGSQPQHF.

The chain carries TRBV13 and TRBJ2-3; 7 positions agree with TRBD1. The V gene's germline CDR1 is PRHDT and CDR2 FYEKMQ (reference sequence). The CDR3 contains 16 residues. The J segment lost 1 base and the V segment lost 2 bases, leaving 6 bases of the junction unmatched. The CDR3 is CASSLPGQGGTDTQYF. The DNA of the CDR3 is TGTGCCAGCAGCTTACCAGGTCAGGGGGGCACAGATACGCAGTATTTT.

The V gene is TRBV7-3, the J gene TRBJ2-2; D is possibly TRBD1 or TRBD2 (5 bases each). CDR1 and CDR2 from the germline V gene are SGHTA and FQGTGA. The CDR3 spans 15 residues. The V gene lost 5 bases and the J gene lost 4 bases, with 14 bases spanning the gap. The CDR3 DNA follows: TGTGCCAGCAGCCCCGAGGGGCTGGGCACCGGGGAGCTGTTTTTT. Protein: CASSPEGLGTGELFF.